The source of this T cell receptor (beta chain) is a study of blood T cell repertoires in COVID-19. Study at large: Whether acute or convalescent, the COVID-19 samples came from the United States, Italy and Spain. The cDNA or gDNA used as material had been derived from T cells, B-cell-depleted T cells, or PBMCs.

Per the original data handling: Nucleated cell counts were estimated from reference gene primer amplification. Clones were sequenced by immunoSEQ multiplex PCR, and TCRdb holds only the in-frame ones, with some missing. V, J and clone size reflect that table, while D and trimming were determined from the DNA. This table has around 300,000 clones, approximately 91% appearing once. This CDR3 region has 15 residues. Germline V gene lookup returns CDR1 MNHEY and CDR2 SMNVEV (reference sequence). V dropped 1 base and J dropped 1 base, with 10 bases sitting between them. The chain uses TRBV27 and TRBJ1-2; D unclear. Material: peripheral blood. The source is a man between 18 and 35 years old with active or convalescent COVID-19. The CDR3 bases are TGTGCCAGCAGTTTATATGGTGACATTAACTATGGCTACACCTTC. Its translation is CASSLYGDINYGYTF.